The sequence of this T cell receptor (beta chain) was determined in a study of tumor-infiltrating lymphocytes in primary liver carcinoma. Co-extraction yielded RNA and DNA from 20-30 mg of unsorted bulk tissue. TCR beta cDNA was prepared out of around 460 ng total RNA by means of a constant-region primer. Slightly modified ARM-PCR, run as three nested multiplex PCR rounds, produced the TCR beta libraries. TRBV1-TRBV30 forward primers paired with a C-beta reverse primer drove the first two PCR rounds, roughly 9 cycles each. TCRdb independently ran MiXCR on the multiplex PCR reads; one entry per CDR3 protein. The data show approximately 190,000 distinct CDR3 sequences, 85% seen once. Regarding this clonotype: The junction and the germline gene differ at one end; a read error may be behind it.

Germline CDR1 is MNHEY and CDR2 is SVGEGT. The CDR3 is 12 amino acids. This chain joins TRBV6-2 or TRBV6-3 and TRBJ1-2; D is undetermined. The sequenced material came from tumor tissue from primary liver carcinoma. The TCR comes from a man between 40 and 49 years old with primary liver carcinoma and hepatitis B virus infection. The CDR3 sequence is CGSGLFNYGYTF. The CDR3 nucleotides are TGTGGCAGCGGACTTTTTAACTATGGCTACACCTTC.